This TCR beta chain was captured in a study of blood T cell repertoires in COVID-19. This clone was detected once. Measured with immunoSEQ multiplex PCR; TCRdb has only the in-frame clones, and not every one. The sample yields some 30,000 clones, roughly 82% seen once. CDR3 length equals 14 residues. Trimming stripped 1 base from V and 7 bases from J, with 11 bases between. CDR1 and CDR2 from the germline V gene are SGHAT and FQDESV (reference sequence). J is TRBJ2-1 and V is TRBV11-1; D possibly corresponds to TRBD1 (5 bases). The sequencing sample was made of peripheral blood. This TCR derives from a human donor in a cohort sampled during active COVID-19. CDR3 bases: TGTGCCAGCAGCTTAGTAACAGGTCGGAATGAGCAGTTCTTC. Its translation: CASSLVTGRNEQFF.